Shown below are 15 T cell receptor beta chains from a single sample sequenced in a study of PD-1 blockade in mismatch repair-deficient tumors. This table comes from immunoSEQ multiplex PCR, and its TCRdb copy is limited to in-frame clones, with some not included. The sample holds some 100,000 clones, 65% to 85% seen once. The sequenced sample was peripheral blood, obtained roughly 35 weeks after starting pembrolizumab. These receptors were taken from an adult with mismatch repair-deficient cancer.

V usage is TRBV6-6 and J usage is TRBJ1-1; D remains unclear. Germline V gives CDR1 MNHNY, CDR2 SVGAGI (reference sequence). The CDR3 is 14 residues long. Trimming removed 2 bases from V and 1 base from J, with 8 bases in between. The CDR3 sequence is CASSYGQKNTEAFF. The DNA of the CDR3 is TGTGCCAGCAGTTACGGTCAGAAGAACACTGAAGCTTTCTTT.

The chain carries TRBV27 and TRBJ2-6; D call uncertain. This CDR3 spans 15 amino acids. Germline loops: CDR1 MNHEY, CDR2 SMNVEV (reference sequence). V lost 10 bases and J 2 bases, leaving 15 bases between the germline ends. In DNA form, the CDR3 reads TGTGCCACCACGGATTCTGGGGCTGGGGCCAACGTCCTGACTTTC. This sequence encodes CATTDSGAGANVLTF.

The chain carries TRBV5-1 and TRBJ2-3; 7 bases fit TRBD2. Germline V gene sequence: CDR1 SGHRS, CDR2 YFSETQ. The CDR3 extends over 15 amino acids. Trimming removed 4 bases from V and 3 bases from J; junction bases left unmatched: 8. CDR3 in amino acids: CASSQRAGLTDTQYF. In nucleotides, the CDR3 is TGCGCCAGCAGCCAACGAGCGGGATTAACAGATACGCAGTATTTT.

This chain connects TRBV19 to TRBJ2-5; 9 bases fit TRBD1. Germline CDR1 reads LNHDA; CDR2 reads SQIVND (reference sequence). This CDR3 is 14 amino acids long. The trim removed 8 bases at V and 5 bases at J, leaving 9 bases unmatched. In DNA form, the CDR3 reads TGTGCCAGTCGAAACAGGGGGCCGATTGAGACCCAGTACTTC. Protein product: CASRNRGPIETQYF.

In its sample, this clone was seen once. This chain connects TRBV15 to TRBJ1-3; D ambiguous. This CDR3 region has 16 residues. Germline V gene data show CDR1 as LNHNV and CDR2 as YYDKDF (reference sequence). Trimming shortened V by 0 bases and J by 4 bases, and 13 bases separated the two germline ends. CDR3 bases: TGTGCCACCAGCAGAGATCGGGCGACTCTGGGAAACACCATATATTTT. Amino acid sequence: CATSRDRATLGNTIYF.

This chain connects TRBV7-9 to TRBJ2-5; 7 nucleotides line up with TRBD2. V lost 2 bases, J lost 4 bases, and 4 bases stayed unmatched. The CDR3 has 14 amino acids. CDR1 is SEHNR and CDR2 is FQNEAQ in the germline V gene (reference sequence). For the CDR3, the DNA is TGTGCCAGCAGCTTATCCGGGGGGAGAGAGACCCAGTACTTC. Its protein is CASSLSGGRETQYF.

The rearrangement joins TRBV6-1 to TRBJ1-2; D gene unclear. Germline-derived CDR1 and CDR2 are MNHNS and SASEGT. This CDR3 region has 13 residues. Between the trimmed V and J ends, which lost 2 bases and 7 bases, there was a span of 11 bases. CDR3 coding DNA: TGTGCCAGCAGTGAAAACGTTGGATCTGGCTACACCTTC. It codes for CASSENVGSGYTF.

The CDR3 bases are TGCGCCAGCAGCTTGGACAGGGGAAGAATGAACACTGAAGCTTTCTTT. Protein sequence: CASSLDRGRMNTEAFF. The chain links TRBV5-1 to TRBJ1-1, with 7 bases lining up with TRBD1. V shed 0 bases, J shed 0 bases, and the junction held 5 bases outside the gene matches. Germline lookup yields CDR1 SGHRS and CDR2 YFSETQ. The CDR3 length is 16 residues.

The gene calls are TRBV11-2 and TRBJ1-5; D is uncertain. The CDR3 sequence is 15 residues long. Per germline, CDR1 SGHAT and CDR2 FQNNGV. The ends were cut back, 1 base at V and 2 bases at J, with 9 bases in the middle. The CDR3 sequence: CASSLVGGGNQPQHF. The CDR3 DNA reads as TGTGCCAGCAGCTTAGTCGGCGGTGGCAATCAGCCCCAGCATTTT. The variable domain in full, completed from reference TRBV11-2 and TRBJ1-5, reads EAGVAQSPRYKIIEKRQSVAFWCNPISGHATLYWYQQILGQGPKLLIQFQNNGVVDDSQLPKDRFSAERLKGVDSTLKIQPAKLEDSAVYLCASSLVGGGNQPQHFGDGTRLSIL.

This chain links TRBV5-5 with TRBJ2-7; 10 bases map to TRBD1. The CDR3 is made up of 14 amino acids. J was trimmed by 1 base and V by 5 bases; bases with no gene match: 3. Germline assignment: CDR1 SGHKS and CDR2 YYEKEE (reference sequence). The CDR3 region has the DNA TGTGCCAGCAGTTCGGACAGGGGGTCCTACGAGCAGTACTTC. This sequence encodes CASSSDRGSYEQYF.

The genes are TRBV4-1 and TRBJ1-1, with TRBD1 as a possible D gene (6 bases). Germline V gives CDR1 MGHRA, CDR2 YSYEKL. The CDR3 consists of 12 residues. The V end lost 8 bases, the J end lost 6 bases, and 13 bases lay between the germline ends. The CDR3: CASGTPGPEAFF. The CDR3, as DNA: TGCGCCAGCGGGACACCCGGCCCTGAAGCTTTCTTT.

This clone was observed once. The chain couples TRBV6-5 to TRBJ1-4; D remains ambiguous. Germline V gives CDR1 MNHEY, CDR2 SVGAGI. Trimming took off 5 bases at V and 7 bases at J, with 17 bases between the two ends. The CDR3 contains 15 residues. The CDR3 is CASSPRRRFIEKLFF. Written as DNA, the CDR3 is TGTGCCAGCAGTCCTCGACGCAGGTTTATTGAAAAACTGTTTTTT.

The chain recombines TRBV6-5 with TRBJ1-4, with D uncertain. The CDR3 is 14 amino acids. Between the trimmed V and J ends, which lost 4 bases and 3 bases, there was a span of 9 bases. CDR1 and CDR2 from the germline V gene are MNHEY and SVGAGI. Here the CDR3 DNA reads TGTGCCAGCAGTTTCGGGAGTGCTAATGAAAAACTGTTTTTT. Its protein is CASSFGSANEKLFF.

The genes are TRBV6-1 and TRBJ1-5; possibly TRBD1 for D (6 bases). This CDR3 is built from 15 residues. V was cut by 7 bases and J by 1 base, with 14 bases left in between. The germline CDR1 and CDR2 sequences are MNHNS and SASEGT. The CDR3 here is CASMGHPKSNQPQHF. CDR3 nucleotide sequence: TGTGCCAGCATGGGACATCCGAAAAGCAATCAGCCCCAGCATTTT.

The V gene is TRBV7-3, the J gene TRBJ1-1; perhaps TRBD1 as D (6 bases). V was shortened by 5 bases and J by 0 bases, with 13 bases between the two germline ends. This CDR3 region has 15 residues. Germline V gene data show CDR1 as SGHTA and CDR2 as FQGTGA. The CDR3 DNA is TGTGCCAGCAGCCCCGGTGGGGACATGAACACTGAAGCTTTCTTT. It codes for CASSPGGDMNTEAFF.